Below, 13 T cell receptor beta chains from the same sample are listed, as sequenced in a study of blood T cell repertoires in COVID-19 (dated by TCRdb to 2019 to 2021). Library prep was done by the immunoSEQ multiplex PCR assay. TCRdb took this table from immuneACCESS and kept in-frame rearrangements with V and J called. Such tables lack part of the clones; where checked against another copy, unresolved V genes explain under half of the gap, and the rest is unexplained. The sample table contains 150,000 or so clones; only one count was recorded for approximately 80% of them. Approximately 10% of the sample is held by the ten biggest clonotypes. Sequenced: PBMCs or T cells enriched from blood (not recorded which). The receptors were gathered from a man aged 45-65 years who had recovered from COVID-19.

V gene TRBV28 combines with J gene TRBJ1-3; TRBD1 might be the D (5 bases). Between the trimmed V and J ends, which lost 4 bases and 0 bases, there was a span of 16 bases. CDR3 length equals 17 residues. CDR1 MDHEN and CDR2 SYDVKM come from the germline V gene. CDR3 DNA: TGTGCCAGCAGTTCACCGACGGGGGGGTACTCTGGAAACACCATATATTTT. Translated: CASSSPTGGYSGNTIYF.

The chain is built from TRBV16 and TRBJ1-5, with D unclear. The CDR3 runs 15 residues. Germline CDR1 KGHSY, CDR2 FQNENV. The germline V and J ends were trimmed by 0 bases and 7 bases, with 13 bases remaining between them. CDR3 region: CASSQSREGGQPQHF. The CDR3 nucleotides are TGTGCCAGCAGCCAATCTAGGGAAGGAGGCCAGCCCCAGCATTTT. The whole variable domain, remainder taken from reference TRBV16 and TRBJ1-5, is GEEVAQTPKHLVRGEGQKAKLYCAPIKGHSYVFWYQQVLKNEFKFLISFQNENVFDETGMPKERFSAKCLPNSPCSLEIQATKLEDSAVYFCASSQSREGGQPQHFGDGTRLSIL.

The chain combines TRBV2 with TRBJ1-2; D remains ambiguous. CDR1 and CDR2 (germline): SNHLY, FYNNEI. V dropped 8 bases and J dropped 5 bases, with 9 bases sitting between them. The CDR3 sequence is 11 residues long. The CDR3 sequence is CASADIYGYTF. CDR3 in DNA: TGTGCCAGCGCCGACATTTATGGCTACACCTTC.

The CDR3 DNA reads TGTGCCAGCAGCTGGGACAACGGGTACGAGCAGTACTTC. Translation gives CASSWDNGYEQYF. This rearrangement joins TRBV5-4 to TRBJ2-7, with D perhaps TRBD1 (6 bases). The CDR3 covers 13 residues. V lost 3 bases and J lost 4, with 11 bases in between. In germline, CDR1 is SGHNT, CDR2 YYREEE (reference sequence). The full variable domain, completed using reference TRBV5-4 and TRBJ2-7, is ETGVTQSPTHLIKTRGQQVTLRCSSQSGHNTVSWYQQALGQGPQFIFQYYREEENGRGNFPPRFSGLQFPNYSSELNVNALELDDSALYLCASSWDNGYEQYFGPGTRLTVT.

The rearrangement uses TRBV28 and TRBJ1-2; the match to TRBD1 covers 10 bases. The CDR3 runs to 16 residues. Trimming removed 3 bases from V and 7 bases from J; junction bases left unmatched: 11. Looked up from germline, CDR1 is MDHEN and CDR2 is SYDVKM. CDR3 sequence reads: CASSLGGTGALGGYTF. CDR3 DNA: TGTGCCAGCAGTTTGGGGGGGACAGGGGCCCTAGGTGGCTACACCTTC.

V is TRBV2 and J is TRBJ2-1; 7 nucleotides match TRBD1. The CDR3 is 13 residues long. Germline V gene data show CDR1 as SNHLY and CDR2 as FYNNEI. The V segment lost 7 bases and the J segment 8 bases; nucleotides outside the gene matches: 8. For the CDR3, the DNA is TGTGCCAGCAAAACAGGGGCGCCCGATGAGCAGTTCTTC. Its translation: CASKTGAPDEQFF.

CDR3 sequence reads: CASSQFVSSYNSPLHF. CDR3 DNA: TGTGCCAGCAGCCAATTTGTTAGCTCCTATAATTCACCCCTCCACTTT. The chain is built from TRBV14 and TRBJ1-6, with unresolved D. Germline CDR1 and CDR2: SGHDN and FVKESK. V lost 2 bases and J lost 0, with 8 bases in between. This CDR3 region has 16 residues.

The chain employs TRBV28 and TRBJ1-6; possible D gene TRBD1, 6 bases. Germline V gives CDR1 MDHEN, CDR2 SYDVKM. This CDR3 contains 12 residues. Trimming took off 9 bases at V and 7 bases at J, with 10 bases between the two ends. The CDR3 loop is CASQGNNSPLHF. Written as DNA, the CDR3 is TGTGCCAGTCAGGGGAACAATTCACCCCTCCACTTT.

As DNA, the CDR3 is TGCAGTGCTAGACAGGGTCAAAAACTGTTTTTT. Translation gives CSARQGQKLFF. The chain uses TRBV20-1 and TRBJ1-4; perhaps TRBD1 as D (5 bases). The CDR3 spans 11 residues. V was shortened by 2 bases and J by 9 bases, with 7 bases between the two germline ends. The V gene's germline CDR1 is DFQATT and CDR2 SNEGSKA (reference sequence).

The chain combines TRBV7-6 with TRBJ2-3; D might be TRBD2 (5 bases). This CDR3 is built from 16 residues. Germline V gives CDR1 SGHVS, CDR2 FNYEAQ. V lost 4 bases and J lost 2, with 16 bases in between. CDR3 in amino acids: CASSSRTGGATDTQYF. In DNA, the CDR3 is TGTGCCAGCAGCTCAAGGACTGGCGGAGCCACAGATACGCAGTATTTT. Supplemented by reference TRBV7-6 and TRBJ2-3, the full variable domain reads GAGVSQSPRYKVTKRGQDVALRCDPISGHVSLYWYRQALGQGPEFLTYFNYEAQQDKSGLPNDRFSAERPEGSISTLTIQRTEQRDSAMYRCASSSRTGGATDTQYFGPGTRLTVL.

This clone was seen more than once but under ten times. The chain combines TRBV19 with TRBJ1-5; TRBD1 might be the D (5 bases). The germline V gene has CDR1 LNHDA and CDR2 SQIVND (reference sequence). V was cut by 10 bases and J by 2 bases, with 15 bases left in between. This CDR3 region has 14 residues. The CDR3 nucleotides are TGTGCCACCTCCTCCGGGGGGGGCAATCAGCCCCAGCATTTT. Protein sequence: CATSSGGGNQPQHF.

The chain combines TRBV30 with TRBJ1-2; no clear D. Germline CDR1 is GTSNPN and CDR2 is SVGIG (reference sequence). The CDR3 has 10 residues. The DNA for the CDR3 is TGTGGGGCAGAGAGCTATGGCTACACCTTC. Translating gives CGAESYGYTF. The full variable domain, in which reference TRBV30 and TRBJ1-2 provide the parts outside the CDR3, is SQTIHQWPATLVQPVGSPLSLECTVEGTSNPNLYWYRQAAGRGLQLLFYSVGIGQISSEVPQNLSASRPQDRQFILSSKKLLLSDSGFYLCGAESYGYTFGSGTRLTVV.

The CDR3 is CASSHGRRETQYF. The DNA of the CDR3 is TGTGCCAGCAGCCACGGACGGAGGGAGACCCAGTACTTC. The chain employs TRBV5-6 and TRBJ2-5; possibly TRBD2 for D (5 bases). The germline CDR1 and CDR2 sequences are SGHDT and YYEEEE. CDR3 size: 13 residues. The V and J ends lost 4 bases and 5 bases respectively, with 12 bases between them.